This paragraph covers one T cell receptor (beta chain) sequence. The data originate from a study of blood T cell repertoires in COVID-19. V lost 4 bases and J lost 3; bases outside the gene matches: 2. Germline V gives CDR1 LGHDT, CDR2 YNNKEL (reference sequence). The CDR3 totals 14 residues. Produced via immunoSEQ multiplex PCR; TCRdb's table is partial and in-frame only. The sample carries about 47,000 clones, nearly 90% recorded once. The gene calls are TRBV3-1 (or the pseudogene TRBV3-2) and TRBJ1-2; 10 bases fit TRBD1. This receptor was obtained from a man aged 45-60 years with active COVID-19. The sample comprised peripheral blood. The DNA for the CDR3 is TGTGCCAGCAGCCGACAGGGGGCGGACTATGGCTACACCTTC. This gives the protein CASSRQGADYGYTF.